This paragraph covers one T cell receptor beta chain sequence. The data originate from a study of regulatory T cells in long-lasting Graves disease. Noted time point: newly diagnosed GD, antithyroid drugs for less than 3 months. Construction of the TCR library relied on RNA isolated from PBMCs. The CDR3 length is 16 residues. V shed 5 bases, J shed 10 bases, and the junction held 13 bases outside the gene matches. The germline V gene encodes CDR1 MNHEY and CDR2 SMNVEV (reference sequence). Assembly of TCR beta libraries relied on iRepertoire HTBI primers together with Arm-PCR of CDR3 regions. Each CDR3 protein is one row after TCRdb ran MiXCR on the multiplex PCR reads. The data contain approximately 540,000 distinct CDR3 sequences, 12% of them seen just once; the ten biggest clones take up 8.9%. These data also featured in a second study, about T cells in Graves' hyperthyroidism and ophthalmopathy. Per that paper: The TCR CDR3 was amplified in a first-round RT-PCR using the HTBI primer set.

The clonotype originates from a woman in her twenties or thirties with Graves disease. The source material was peripheral blood mononuclear cells (PBMCs), sampled at new diagnosis, from a patient treated with antithyroid drugs. The genes are TRBV27 and TRBJ2-1, with 11 bases fitting TRBD1. The CDR3 loop reads CASSPGQGALGWEQFF. CDR3 DNA sequence: TGTGCCAGCAGTCCAGGACAGGGGGCCCTGGGGTGGGAGCAGTTCTTC.